Ten or more counts support the clone carrying this T cell receptor beta chain. The data stem from a study of tumor and adjacent non-tumor tissue in lung cancer. RNA was extracted from bulk tissue without any cell sorting. The library came from three nested PCR rounds adapted from ARM-PCR protocols. TCRdb fed the multiplex PCR reads into MiXCR, producing one record per CDR3 protein. The data contain 100,000 to 150,000 distinct CDR3 sequences, 60% to 70% of them singletons. The TCR comes from a man under 40 with non-small cell lung cancer. Sample: lung tumor tissue.

DNA of the CDR3: TGTGCCAGCAGTTACTCGACCCGGGGGACTGGGGCCAACGTCCTGACTTTC. Its translation is CASSYSTRGTGANVLTF. V gene TRBV6-7 combines with J gene TRBJ2-6; D might be TRBD2 (6 bases). TRBV6-7 is an open reading frame, and its role is uncertain. The ends were cut back, 0 bases at V and 2 bases at J, with 11 bases in the middle. The CDR3 loop spans 17 amino acids.